These 24 T cell receptor beta chains were sequenced from one sample in a study of blood T cell repertoires in COVID-19. Sequencing was performed with immunoSEQ multiplex PCR; in TCRdb, only in-frame clones are kept and a portion is missing. The data contain 150,000 to 200,000 clones, roughly nine tenths of them singletons. Source material: peripheral blood. The receptors derive from a man aged 70 or older with acute or convalescent COVID-19.

The chain combines TRBV20-1 with TRBJ1-2, with D possibly matching TRBD1 (5 bases). Germline values: CDR1 DFQATT, CDR2 SNEGSKA (reference sequence). This CDR3 comprises 11 residues. V was shortened by 4 bases and J by 7 bases, with 10 bases between the two germline ends. CDR3 nucleotides: TGCAGTGCTACAGGGAATGGTGGCTACACCTTC. It translates to CSATGNGGYTF.

This clone was picked up one time. The chain is built from TRBV6-5 and TRBJ1-4, with unresolved D. The CDR3 has 15 amino acids. Germline lookup yields CDR1 MNHEY and CDR2 SVGAGI. V was clipped by 2 bases and J by 7 bases, with 14 bases between them. CDR3: CASSYRGGLGEKLFF. CDR3 in DNA: TGTGCCAGCAGTTACCGGGGTGGTTTGGGTGAAAAACTGTTTTTT.

This clone was found a few times. The chain links TRBV19 to TRBJ1-1; tentatively, D is TRBD1 (5 bases). The CDR3 runs 14 residues. V lost 3 bases, J lost 3 bases, and 11 bases lay in between. From germline, CDR1 is LNHDA and CDR2 SQIVND (reference sequence). The CDR3 DNA reads as TGTGCCAGTAGTATGGGGGGAGTCGACACTGAAGCTTTCTTT. It codes for CASSMGGVDTEAFF.

The V gene is TRBV4-2, the J gene TRBJ2-3, with a tentative D call TRBD1 (6 bases). Trimming pared 4 bases from V and 2 bases from J, leaving 22 bases between. This CDR3 has 18 amino acids. Germline CDR1 LGHNA, CDR2 YNFKEQ. The CDR3 sequence: CASSLPRGETPTTDTQYF. CDR3 DNA sequence: TGTGCCAGCAGCCTCCCCAGGGGAGAGACTCCTACCACAGATACGCAGTATTTT.

This clone has only one observation. This chain connects TRBV7-2 to TRBJ1-1, with D possibly matching TRBD1 (6 bases). The CDR3 length is 15 residues. The V gene's germline CDR1 is SGHTA and CDR2 FQGNSA. With 3 bases removed from V and 5 bases from J, the gap between germline ends came to 16 bases. The CDR3, as DNA: TGTGCCAGCAGCTTTGGTTTGGGGGCAGGGACTGAAGCTTTCTTT. Amino acids: CASSFGLGAGTEAFF.

The J gene is TRBJ2-2, the V gene TRBV24-1; D uncertain. Germline values: CDR1 KGHDR, CDR2 SFDVKD. The CDR3 loop spans 12 amino acids. Trimming shortened V by 9 bases and J by 1 base, and 5 bases separated the two germline ends. Here the CDR3 reads CATSLNTGELFF. CDR3 bases: TGTGCCACCTCTTTGAACACCGGGGAGCTGTTTTTT.

The J gene is TRBJ1-1, the V gene TRBV19; D perhaps matches TRBD1 (6 bases). CDR1 and CDR2 (germline): LNHDA, SQIVND (reference sequence). This CDR3 contains 14 residues. V lost 6 bases and J 7 bases, leaving 18 bases between the germline ends. Written as DNA, the CDR3 is TGTGCCAGTAGCCCTATTTCGACAGGAATTGAAGCTTTCTTT. Encoded protein: CASSPISTGIEAFF.

V and J are TRBV10-3 and TRBJ2-7; 12 bases are a match to TRBD1. The CDR3 covers 16 residues. J lost 6 bases, V lost 6 bases, and 12 bases had no gene match. Per the germline V gene, CDR1 is ENHRY and CDR2 is SYGVKD. CDR3 DNA: TGTGCCATCAGGAACGGGACAGGGGGCTGGTCGTTCGAGCAGTACTTC. Protein sequence: CAIRNGTGGWSFEQYF.

This CDR3 is CASSQGGQGYEQYF. The CDR3 DNA reads as TGTGCCAGCAGCCAGGGGGGACAGGGCTACGAGCAGTACTTC. This rearrangement joins TRBV4-2 to TRBJ2-7; 9 bases line up with TRBD1. Looked up from germline, CDR1 is LGHNA and CDR2 is YNFKEQ. The CDR3 loop spans 14 amino acids. Germline trimming cut 3 bases from V and 3 bases from J; bases unmatched to any gene: 3.

This clone appeared a single time. This rearrangement joins TRBV5-1 to TRBJ1-4; D is possibly TRBD1 (5 bases). V lost 4 bases and J lost 10, with 17 bases in between. There are 14 residues in the CDR3. Germline lookup yields CDR1 SGHRS and CDR2 YFSETQ. DNA of the CDR3: TGCGCCAGCAGCCCGCCTTGGGGTCAGGGAAAACTGTTTTTT. Protein product: CASSPPWGQGKLFF.

The chain is built from TRBV28 and TRBJ1-5; 11 nucleotides match TRBD1. V trimming: 4 bases; J trimming: 2 bases; junction bases outside the gene matches: 16. The CDR3 is made up of 20 amino acids. CDR1 and CDR2 from the germline V gene are MDHEN and SYDVKM. DNA for the CDR3: TGTGCCAGCAGTTGGAACTACGGGACAGGGGGGGGAAGTCGCAATCAGCCCCAGCATTTT. Protein sequence: CASSWNYGTGGGSRNQPQHF.

The chain carries TRBV2 and TRBJ1-1; D not resolved. The CDR3 is made up of 12 amino acids. V was pared by 6 bases and J by 1 base, with 6 bases between. Germline CDR1 reads SNHLY; CDR2 reads FYNNEI. The CDR3 DNA sequence: TGTGCCAGCAGGGGAGGGAACACTGAAGCTTTCTTT. Protein sequence: CASRGGNTEAFF.

The chain is built from TRBV10-3 and TRBJ2-5; D remains unclear. V was clipped by 4 bases and J by 4 bases, with 7 bases between them. CDR1 and CDR2 from the germline V gene are ENHRY and SYGVKD. The CDR3 is made up of 12 amino acids. CDR3 nucleotides: TGTGCCATCAGTGGTCCCCGAGAGACCCAGTACTTC. Amino acid sequence: CAISGPRETQYF.

J is TRBJ1-1 and V is TRBV30, with 7 bases fitting TRBD1. Germline V CDR1 and CDR2: GTSNPN, SVGIG (reference sequence). This CDR3 is 14 amino acids long. The ends lost 8 bases at V and 0 bases at J; junction bases unmatched: 9. The CDR3: CALAGQTMNTEAFF. The CDR3 DNA reads TGTGCCCTAGCGGGACAGACTATGAACACTGAAGCTTTCTTT.

V and J are TRBV5-4 and TRBJ2-5; 10 bases are a match to TRBD2. This CDR3 spans 16 amino acids. V was pared by 1 base and J by 5 bases, with 8 bases of the junction left unmatched. The V gene's germline CDR1 is SGHNT and CDR2 YYREEE (reference sequence). For the CDR3, the DNA is TGTGCCAGCAGCTTGTATAGCGGGAGGAACGGCGAGACCCAGTACTTC. As protein: CASSLYSGRNGETQYF.

This rearrangement joins TRBV12-5 to TRBJ1-2; 9 positions match TRBD1. The CDR3 sequence is 13 residues long. Trimming took 8 bases from V and 8 from J; bases not matched to a gene: 9. CDR1 and CDR2 from the germline V gene are LGHNT and FRNRAP. Here the CDR3 reads CASRGDRDFGYTF. CDR3 in DNA: TGTGCTAGTCGGGGGGACAGGGATTTCGGCTACACCTTC.

The chain couples TRBV18 to TRBJ2-3; 10 nucleotides align to TRBD2. Germline V gene sequence: CDR1 KGHSH, CDR2 LQKENI. The V gene end was trimmed by 6 bases and the J gene end by 3 bases; junction bases not matched to a gene: 9. The CDR3 contains 16 residues. The CDR3 DNA sequence: TGTGCCAGCTCCCATAAAGCGGGGGGGCAAACAGATACGCAGTATTTT. It specifies CASSHKAGGQTDTQYF. The full variable domain, its missing parts supplied by reference TRBV18 and TRBJ2-3, is NAGVMQNPRHLVRRRGQEARLRCSPMKGHSHVYWYRQLPEEGLKFMVYLQKENIIDESGMPKERFSAEFPKEGPSILRIQQVVRGDSAAYFCASSHKAGGQTDTQYFGPGTRLTVL.

The chain uses TRBV5-1 and TRBJ2-3; the D gene is possibly TRBD2 (7 bases). Germline CDR1 is SGHRS and CDR2 is YFSETQ. V lost 4 bases to trimming and J lost 4 bases, with 19 bases between them. This CDR3 is built from 16 residues. Here the CDR3 DNA reads TGCGCCAGCAGCCCTCTTCTTGGGGGGGCCTCAGATACGCAGTATTTT. This sequence encodes CASSPLLGGASDTQYF.

This rearrangement joins TRBV7-2 to TRBJ2-5; TRBD2 aligns across 10 bases. The CDR3 has 16 residues. In germline, CDR1 is SGHTA, CDR2 FQGNSA. The trim removed 5 bases at V and 4 bases at J, leaving 10 bases unmatched. CDR3 residues: CASSPGTSVIGETQYF. The CDR3 DNA reads as TGTGCCAGCAGCCCCGGGACTAGCGTAATAGGAGAGACCCAGTACTTC.

The V and J genes are TRBV19 and TRBJ1-1; D unresolved. The V and J ends lost 5 bases and 0 bases respectively, with 4 bases between them. The CDR3 extends over 12 amino acids. The germline V gene has CDR1 LNHDA and CDR2 SQIVND (reference sequence). The CDR3 protein is CASSQMNTEAFF. The CDR3 DNA reads as TGTGCCAGTAGTCAGATGAACACTGAAGCTTTCTTT.

This rearrangement joins TRBV28 to TRBJ2-2; 7 positions agree with TRBD1. Germline-derived CDR1 and CDR2 are MDHEN and SYDVKM. The CDR3 consists of 16 residues. J lost 0 bases, V lost 3 bases, and 4 bases had no gene match. DNA of the CDR3: TGTGCCAGCAGTTTCGGACAGGCCCCGAACACCGGGGAGCTGTTTTTT. This translates into CASSFGQAPNTGELFF.

The chain links TRBV28 to TRBJ2-1; no reliable D call. CDR1 and CDR2 from the germline V gene are MDHEN and SYDVKM. The CDR3 covers 16 residues. V was trimmed by 6 bases and J by 4 bases, leaving 19 bases between them. Here the CDR3 reads CASSPYGSKTYNEQFF. DNA of the CDR3: TGTGCCAGCAGCCCCTACGGGTCAAAAACTTACAATGAGCAGTTCTTC. Filled out from reference TRBV28 and TRBJ2-1, the complete variable domain reads DVKVTQSSRYLVKRTGEKVFLECVQDMDHENMFWYRQDPGLGLRLIYFSYDVKMKEKGDIPEGYSVSREKKERFSLILESASTNQTSMYLCASSPYGSKTYNEQFFGPGTRLTVL.

The J gene is TRBJ2-1, the V gene TRBV19, with a tentative D call TRBD1 (5 bases). The CDR3 is made up of 18 amino acids. Germline V lookup: CDR1 LNHDA, CDR2 SQIVND (reference sequence). V lost 7 bases, J lost 0 bases, and 22 bases lay in between. The CDR3 region has the DNA TGTGCCAGTAACCATCCCCGGCAGGGTATCAGCTCCTACAATGAGCAGTTCTTC. Translated: CASNHPRQGISSYNEQFF.

The rearrangement joins TRBV19 to TRBJ2-7; the D is unclear. Germline loops: CDR1 LNHDA, CDR2 SQIVND (reference sequence). This CDR3 has 14 amino acids. V lost 7 bases and J lost 2, with 15 bases in between. The CDR3 bases are TGTGCCAGTACCACTGTACCGATAGCCTACGAGCAGTACTTC. Protein sequence: CASTTVPIAYEQYF.